The rows below give T cell receptor beta chains drawn from one sample of a study of blood T cells in healthy people across ages. One entry per CDR3 protein, called by TCRdb with MiXCR from the 5' RACE reads. The repertoire holds some 560,000 distinct CDR3 sequences, around 27% seen once, with roughly 3.5% in the top ten. These same data were also listed under a study on T cells of mothers and their children.

Sequenced sample: blood. The source of these receptors is a boy aged 2-15 years in good health. Each CDR3 is given with its conserved first and last residue. Each record gives: J gene, D gene, V gene, clone size, CDR3 DNA, CDR3 protein. D genes are given only for firm matches. Size values are once, few and many counts, or a class for expanded clones, and some rows have none.

j_gene: TRBJ2-5; d_gene: TRBD1; v_gene: TRBV29-1; abundance: .; CDR3nt: TGCAGCGTCGCTCCAGGGGGAGAGACCCAGTACTTC; CDR3aa: CSVAPGGETQYF
j_gene: TRBJ2-7; d_gene: .; v_gene: TRBV7-9; abundance: many; CDR3nt: TGCGCCAGCAGCCTGGGGGCGTACGAGCAGTACTTC; CDR3aa: CASSLGAYEQYF
j_gene: TRBJ2-2; d_gene: .; v_gene: TRBV5-1; abundance: .; CDR3nt: TGCGCCAGCATCCCCCCGGGGGACCACACCGGGGAGCTGTTTTTT; CDR3aa: CASIPPGDHTGELFF
j_gene: TRBJ2-7; d_gene: TRBD2; v_gene: TRBV7-3; abundance: few; CDR3nt: TGTGCCAGCAGCTCCGGGACTAGGATCCACGAGCAGTACTTC; CDR3aa: CASSSGTRIHEQYF
j_gene: TRBJ2-2; d_gene: .; v_gene: TRBV7-6; abundance: many; CDR3nt: TGTGCCAGCAGCTTAGCGGGGGGACCACCGAACACCGGGGAGCTGTTTTTT; CDR3aa: CASSLAGGPPNTGELFF
j_gene: TRBJ2-3; d_gene: .; v_gene: TRBV18; abundance: .; CDR3nt: TGTGCCAGCTCACCAATTCGGACTAGCACAGATACGCAGTATTTT; CDR3aa: CASSPIRTSTDTQYF
j_gene: TRBJ2-7; d_gene: TRBD2; v_gene: TRBV9; abundance: few; CDR3nt: TGTGCCAGCAGCGTTGCGGGGGAGGCCTACGAGCAGTACTTC; CDR3aa: CASSVAGEAYEQYF
j_gene: TRBJ2-1; d_gene: .; v_gene: TRBV13; abundance: few; CDR3nt: TGTGCCAGCAGCTCGACGGGACTCACCGCTGTCAAGCAGTTCTTC; CDR3aa: CASSSTGLTAVKQFF
j_gene: TRBJ2-7; d_gene: TRBD1; v_gene: TRBV10-3; abundance: .; CDR3nt: TGTGCCACCTGGGCCCCGGGGACAGTAACCTACGAGCAGTACTTC; CDR3aa: CATWAPGTVTYEQYF
j_gene: TRBJ2-6; d_gene: .; v_gene: TRBV10-3; abundance: few; CDR3nt: TGTGCCATCAAGGCCGGGACAGGGGCCAACGTCCTGACTTTC; CDR3aa: CAIKAGTGANVLTF
j_gene: TRBJ2-5; d_gene: .; v_gene: TRBV27; abundance: few; CDR3nt: TGTGCCAGCAGTTTATCGGTGACGTACCAAGAGACCCAGTACTTC; CDR3aa: CASSLSVTYQETQYF
j_gene: TRBJ1-2; d_gene: .; v_gene: TRBV9; abundance: .; CDR3nt: TGTGCCAGCAGCGTAGCTCTGACGGACTATGGCTACACCTTC; CDR3aa: CASSVALTDYGYTF
j_gene: TRBJ2-7; d_gene: .; v_gene: TRBV4-3; abundance: few; CDR3nt: TGCGCCAGCAGCCAAGATCAATCCTACGAGCAGTACTTC; CDR3aa: CASSQDQSYEQYF
j_gene: TRBJ2-5; d_gene: .; v_gene: TRBV6-1; abundance: .; CDR3nt: TGTGCCAGCAGTGATTTGAAGGGTTCTTGGGAGACCCAGTACTTC; CDR3aa: CASSDLKGSWETQYF
j_gene: TRBJ2-7; d_gene: .; v_gene: TRBV6-6; abundance: .; CDR3nt: TGTGCCAGCAGCACCGACGGCCGGGAGCAGTACTTC; CDR3aa: CASSTDGREQYF
j_gene: TRBJ2-4; d_gene: .; v_gene: TRBV7-8; abundance: few; CDR3nt: TGTGCCAGCAGCCCAACTTTTAGGGCTCGACGGTCCAAAAACATTCAGTACTTC; CDR3aa: CASSPTFRARRSKNIQYF
j_gene: TRBJ2-6; d_gene: .; v_gene: TRBV4-3; abundance: many; CDR3nt: TGCGCCAGCAGCCCGCCAGGTGTCTCAGGGGCCAACGTCCTGACTTTC; CDR3aa: CASSPPGVSGANVLTF
j_gene: TRBJ2-1; d_gene: TRBD2; v_gene: TRBV20-1; abundance: few; CDR3nt: TGCAGTGCTAGAGAACTAGCGGGAGAATGGAATGAGCAGTTCTTC; CDR3aa: CSARELAGEWNEQFF
j_gene: TRBJ2-5; d_gene: .; v_gene: TRBV3-1; abundance: few; CDR3nt: TGTGCCAGCAGCCAAGTTTATGGGAAAGAGACCCAGTACTTC; CDR3aa: CASSQVYGKETQYF
j_gene: TRBJ1-2; d_gene: .; v_gene: TRBV5-1; abundance: few; CDR3nt: TGCGCCAGCGGCGGGGTGGAGGGACGACTCTACACCTTC; CDR3aa: CASGGVEGRLYTF
j_gene: TRBJ1-4; d_gene: .; v_gene: TRBV7-2; abundance: few; CDR3nt: TGTGCCAGCAGCGCCCGGTATGTGACAGAGAGTGAAAAACTGTTTTTT; CDR3aa: CASSARYVTESEKLFF
j_gene: TRBJ1-6; d_gene: .; v_gene: TRBV11-2; abundance: .; CDR3nt: TGTGCCAGCAGCTCGCAGGGCAGGGCAAATTCACCCCTCCACTTT; CDR3aa: CASSSQGRANSPLHF
j_gene: TRBJ1-2; d_gene: TRBD1; v_gene: TRBV7-3; abundance: .; CDR3nt: TGTGCCAGCAGCTTCGACAGGGATTATGGCTACACCTTC; CDR3aa: CASSFDRDYGYTF
j_gene: TRBJ1-4; d_gene: .; v_gene: TRBV29-1; abundance: .; CDR3nt: TGCAGCGTTTTTGGGGGAGGTGAAAAACTGTTTTTT; CDR3aa: CSVFGGGEKLFF
j_gene: TRBJ1-1; d_gene: .; v_gene: TRBV7-9; abundance: .; CDR3nt: TGTGCCAGCAGCTTACGGCCCGGGGCGGTGAGTGAAGCTTTCTTT; CDR3aa: CASSLRPGAVSEAFF
j_gene: TRBJ2-1; d_gene: .; v_gene: TRBV2; abundance: few; CDR3nt: TGTGCCAGCACCGGGACGCAAAGGGGTAGCAATGAGCAGTTCTTC; CDR3aa: CASTGTQRGSNEQFF
j_gene: TRBJ1-4; d_gene: .; v_gene: TRBV6-5; abundance: .; CDR3nt: TGTGCCAGCAGTCCACTCAGTTGGGGACAACACTGGAGTGAAAAACTGTTTTTT; CDR3aa: CASSPLSWGQHWSEKLFF
j_gene: TRBJ1-4; d_gene: TRBD1; v_gene: TRBV7-2; abundance: .; CDR3nt: TGTGCCAGCAGCTTAACAGGGGACAAACTGTTTTTT; CDR3aa: CASSLTGDKLFF
j_gene: TRBJ2-3; d_gene: TRBD2; v_gene: TRBV30; abundance: .; CDR3nt: TGTGCCTGGACTAGCGGGGGTCTTAGCACAGATACGCAGTATTTT; CDR3aa: CAWTSGGLSTDTQYF
j_gene: TRBJ1-3; d_gene: .; v_gene: TRBV2; abundance: few; CDR3nt: TGTGCCAGCAGAACAGGCTTCTCTGGAAACACCATATATTTT; CDR3aa: CASRTGFSGNTIYF
j_gene: TRBJ2-3; d_gene: .; v_gene: TRBV3-1; abundance: .; CDR3nt: TGTGCCAGCAGCCAAGAAACATCCAGGAGGGCAGATACGCAGTATTTT; CDR3aa: CASSQETSRRADTQYF
j_gene: TRBJ2-5; d_gene: TRBD2; v_gene: TRBV28; abundance: many; CDR3nt: TGTGCCAGCAGTCCACTGGGACTAGCGGAAGAGACCCAGTACTTC; CDR3aa: CASSPLGLAEETQYF
j_gene: TRBJ1-2; d_gene: .; v_gene: TRBV3-1; abundance: few; CDR3nt: TGTGCCAGCAGCCCGAGTATGGCCGATGTCTATGGCTACACCTTC; CDR3aa: CASSPSMADVYGYTF
j_gene: TRBJ2-1; d_gene: .; v_gene: TRBV18; abundance: .; CDR3nt: TGTGCCAGCTCTCCCGGGACCCCGAAGGATGAGCAGTTCTTC; CDR3aa: CASSPGTPKDEQFF
j_gene: TRBJ1-3; d_gene: .; v_gene: TRBV30; abundance: few; CDR3nt: TGTGCCGGGAAAAACTCTGGAAACACCATATATTTT; CDR3aa: CAGKNSGNTIYF
j_gene: TRBJ2-3; d_gene: TRBD2; v_gene: TRBV5-1; abundance: .; CDR3nt: TGCGCCAGCAGCCCTCCAACCGGGACTAGCGGGTTTTACACAGATACGCAGTATTTT; CDR3aa: CASSPPTGTSGFYTDTQYF
j_gene: TRBJ1-1; d_gene: .; v_gene: TRBV12-3/TRBV12-4; abundance: .; CDR3nt: TGTGCCAGCAGCGACCGTGGTTCGAACACTGAAGCTTTCTTT; CDR3aa: CASSDRGSNTEAFF
j_gene: TRBJ1-2; d_gene: .; v_gene: TRBV6-5; abundance: few; CDR3nt: TGTGCCAGCAGTTACGGGCGGGCTAACTATGGCTACACCTTC; CDR3aa: CASSYGRANYGYTF
j_gene: TRBJ2-5; d_gene: .; v_gene: TRBV29-1; abundance: many; CDR3nt: TGCAGCGTTGTTCTAGCCTCCCAAGAGACCCAGTACTTC; CDR3aa: CSVVLASQETQYF
j_gene: TRBJ2-1; d_gene: .; v_gene: TRBV20-1; abundance: few; CDR3nt: TGCAGTGCTAGAGATAAGGAGCGTAGTCCCTACAATGAGCAGTTCTTC; CDR3aa: CSARDKERSPYNEQFF
j_gene: TRBJ2-5; d_gene: TRBD2; v_gene: TRBV20-1; abundance: few; CDR3nt: TGCAGTGCTGTTAGAGCGGGAGAGGCTGAAGAGACCCAGTACTTC; CDR3aa: CSAVRAGEAEETQYF
j_gene: TRBJ2-2; d_gene: .; v_gene: TRBV29-1; abundance: few; CDR3nt: TGCAGCGTTGAACGGGCTAGGACCGGGGAGCTGTTTTTT; CDR3aa: CSVERARTGELFF
j_gene: TRBJ2-5; d_gene: TRBD2; v_gene: TRBV10-2; abundance: .; CDR3nt: TGCGCCAGCAGTGGTAGACTAGCGGGAGCGAGCCCTACCAGGCAGTCCTTC; CDR3aa: CASSGRLAGASPTRQSF